These 18 T cell receptor beta chains were sequenced from one sample in a study of T-cell memory formation after mild COVID-19. TCRdb itself ran the 5' RACE reads through MiXCR, one entry per CDR3 protein. The profile covers about 430,000 distinct CDR3 sequences, with more than 15% appearing a single time and 20% to 25% taken by the ten largest. Sequenced input: PBMCs or a T cell subset sorted from them (not recorded which). The receptors come from a man aged 18 to 29 who had mild COVID-19 (a few samples of this study predate the infection). Cell type and time point are not known.

The V and J genes are TRBV5-1 and TRBJ2-1, with 9 bases aligning to TRBD1. The CDR3 runs 14 residues. Germline V gene data show CDR1 as SGHRS and CDR2 as YFSETQ. V lost 2 bases and J lost 8; bases outside the gene matches: 5. CDR3 residues: CASSFRDRDHEQFF. In DNA, the CDR3 is TGCGCCAGCAGCTTCCGGGACAGGGACCATGAGCAGTTCTTC.

This chain joins TRBV7-2 and TRBJ2-3; D may match TRBD1 or TRBD2 (6 bases each). The ends were cut back, 3 bases at V and 9 bases at J, with 13 bases in the middle. The germline gives CDR1 SGHTA, CDR2 FQGNSA. This CDR3 has 13 amino acids. The CDR3 here is CASSFPGAETQYF. CDR3 coding DNA: TGTGCCAGCAGCTTCCCGGGGGCTGAAACGCAGTATTTT.

This clonotype was counted ten times or more. V and J are TRBV18 and TRBJ1-2, with D uncertain. CDR1 KGHSH and CDR2 LQKENI come from the germline V gene. The V end lost 1 base, the J end lost 8 bases, and 5 bases lay between the germline ends. The CDR3 is 11 amino acids. The DNA of the CDR3 is TGTGCCAGCTCACCACGGGAGGGCTACACCTTC. Translated, it gives CASSPREGYTF.

This clonotype came up a few times. The chain combines TRBV28 with TRBJ2-5, with 10 bases matching TRBD2. The germline gives CDR1 MDHEN, CDR2 SYDVKM. The CDR3 is 15 residues long. Trimming removed 8 bases from V and 4 bases from J; junction bases left unmatched: 10. CDR3 sequence reads: CASRSSERGGETQYF. As DNA, the CDR3 is TGTGCCAGCCGGTCCTCCGAGCGGGGGGGAGAGACCCAGTACTTC.

This clonotype was counted only a few times. The chain employs TRBV3-1 and TRBJ2-2; D uncertain. The CDR3 extends over 15 amino acids. Germline V gives CDR1 LGHDT, CDR2 YNNKEL (reference sequence). Trimming took 0 bases from V and 4 from J, leaving 9 bases between them. This CDR3 reads CASSQDRSFTGELFF. CDR3 nucleotide sequence: TGTGCCAGCAGCCAAGACAGGAGTTTCACCGGGGAGCTGTTTTTT. The variable domain in full, completed from reference TRBV3-1 and TRBJ2-2, reads DTAVSQTPKYLVTQMGNDKSIKCEQNLGHDTMYWYKQDSKKFLKIMFSYNNKELIINETVPNRFSPKSPDKAHLNLHINSLELGDSAVYFCASSQDRSFTGELFFGEGSRLTVL.

This clonotype was counted ten times or more. This sequence joins TRBV7-2 and TRBJ2-3; perhaps D is TRBD1 or TRBD2 (6 bases each). Trimming took off 1 base at V and 3 bases at J, with 8 bases between the two ends. Germline V lookup: CDR1 SGHTA, CDR2 FQGNSA. The CDR3 loop spans 14 amino acids. The CDR3 DNA follows: TGTGCCAGCAGCTTAGGGGGGGCGACAGATACGCAGTATTTT. It encodes CASSLGGATDTQYF.

This clonotype turned up a few times. This rearrangement joins TRBV7-2 to TRBJ1-5; tentative D call: TRBD1 (5 bases). Trimming shortened V by 9 bases and J by 4 bases, and 16 bases separated the two germline ends. The CDR3 runs to 14 residues. The germline CDR1 and CDR2 sequences are SGHTA and FQGNSA. The CDR3 DNA sequence: TGTGCCAGTTCACGCGCGACAGCTAATCAGCCCCAGCATTTT. Amino acid sequence: CASSRATANQPQHF.

This clonotype was seen only once. The chain joins TRBV5-5 to TRBJ2-1; 9 nucleotides match TRBD1. There are 15 residues in the CDR3. Per the germline V gene, CDR1 is SGHKS and CDR2 is YYEKEE (reference sequence). After removal of 0 bases from V and 10 bases from J, the junction contained 8 bases not matched to a gene. CDR3 bases: TGTGCCAGCAGCTTGGATGTAGGACAGGGGCGGGAGCAGTTCTTC. It encodes CASSLDVGQGREQFF.

The chain couples TRBV3-1 to TRBJ2-7, with D maybe TRBD1 (6 bases). The CDR3 consists of 15 residues. Germline V gene data show CDR1 as LGHDT and CDR2 as YNNKEL (reference sequence). V was cut by 1 base and J by 3 bases, with 13 bases left in between. CDR3 coding DNA: TGTGCCAGCAGCCAAGCTCCAGGGGATGGCTACGAGCAGTACGTC. Protein sequence: CASSQAPGDGYEQYV.

A few counts support this clonotype. The chain couples TRBV19 to TRBJ2-7; 8 nucleotides match TRBD1. J was trimmed by 2 bases and V by 5 bases; bases with no gene match: 2. Germline loops: CDR1 LNHDA, CDR2 SQIVND (reference sequence). The CDR3 sequence is 13 residues long. The CDR3 DNA sequence: TGTGCCAGTAGTGGACAGGGAACCTACGAGCAGTACTTC. Its translation is CASSGQGTYEQYF. Full variable domain (missing parts from reference TRBV19 and TRBJ2-7): DGGITQSPKYLFRKEGQNVTLSCEQNLNHDAMYWYRQDPGQGLRLIYYSQIVNDFQKGDIAEGYSVSREKKESFPLTVTSAQKNPTAFYLCASSGQGTYEQYFGPGTRLTVT.

This clonotype was seen only a few times. J is TRBJ2-3 and V is TRBV6-2 or TRBV6-3, with D possibly matching TRBD2 (5 bases). This CDR3 has 13 residues. Deletions cut 2 bases from V and 15 bases from J, with 18 bases between. Germline CDR1 MNHEY, CDR2 SVGEGT. The CDR3 sequence is CASSYGSGSPGYF. The CDR3 bases are TGTGCCAGCAGTTACGGCTCGGGATCCCCCGGATATTTT.

This chain links TRBV7-2 with TRBJ2-1; D unclear. V lost 5 bases to trimming and J lost 10 bases, with 9 bases between them. The CDR3 has 11 amino acids. Per germline, CDR1 SGHTA and CDR2 FQGNSA. DNA for the CDR3: TGTGCCAGCAGCCTCGACTCGGAGCAGTTCTTC. The encoded protein is CASSLDSEQFF.

The J gene is TRBJ2-7, the V gene TRBV2, with D uncertain. The CDR3 extends over 15 amino acids. Germline values: CDR1 SNHLY, CDR2 FYNNEI. V lost 1 base and J lost 1, with 11 bases in between. CDR3: CASSEEWKGSYEQYV. Written as DNA, the CDR3 is TGTGCCAGCAGTGAAGAATGGAAGGGTTCCTACGAGCAGTACGTC.

The rearrangement uses TRBV9 and TRBJ1-1, with D tentatively TRBD1 (5 bases). CDR3 size: 15 residues. Germline lookup yields CDR1 SGDLS and CDR2 YYNGEE. With 0 bases removed from V and 4 bases from J, the gap between germline ends came to 13 bases. DNA of the CDR3: TGTGCCAGCAGCGTAGTGCCAGGGAAGGGCACTGAAGCTTTCTTT. The encoded protein is CASSVVPGKGTEAFF.

This clonotype was detected a few times. The chain links TRBV6-1 to TRBJ1-5, with TRBD1 as a possible D gene (5 bases). V was pared by 5 bases and J by 4 bases, with 9 bases between. From germline, CDR1 is MNHNS and CDR2 SASEGT. This CDR3 has 13 amino acids. The CDR3 loop reads CASSHQGNQPQHF. The CDR3 coding sequence is TGTGCCAGCAGTCATCAGGGAAATCAGCCCCAGCATTTT.

This clonotype showed up many times. The chain has TRBV7-2 and TRBJ2-2; D possibly corresponds to TRBD2 (5 bases). From germline, CDR1 is SGHTA and CDR2 FQGNSA. The CDR3 runs 14 residues. Trimming took 5 bases from V and 6 from J, leaving 13 bases between them. The CDR3 here is CASSEGVGAGELFF. The CDR3 DNA sequence: TGTGCCAGCAGCGAGGGCGTCGGAGCCGGGGAGCTGTTTTTT.

The chain is built from TRBV5-1 and TRBJ1-2, with 8 bases that match TRBD1. This CDR3 comprises 15 residues. Germline V CDR1 and CDR2: SGHRS, YFSETQ. With V trimmed by 4 bases and J by 8 bases, 13 bases remained unmatched. The CDR3 region has the DNA TGCGCCAGCAGCAATTGGGCGACAGGGGCGCAGGGCTACACCTTC. Amino acids: CASSNWATGAQGYTF.

The chain is built from TRBV27 and TRBJ2-2; unclear D gene. Germline-derived CDR1 and CDR2 are MNHEY and SMNVEV (reference sequence). This CDR3 spans 11 amino acids. V was pared by 3 bases and J by 7 bases, with 3 bases between. The CDR3 DNA follows: TGTGCCAGCAGTTTGAACGGGGAGCTGTTTTTT. As protein: CASSLNGELFF.